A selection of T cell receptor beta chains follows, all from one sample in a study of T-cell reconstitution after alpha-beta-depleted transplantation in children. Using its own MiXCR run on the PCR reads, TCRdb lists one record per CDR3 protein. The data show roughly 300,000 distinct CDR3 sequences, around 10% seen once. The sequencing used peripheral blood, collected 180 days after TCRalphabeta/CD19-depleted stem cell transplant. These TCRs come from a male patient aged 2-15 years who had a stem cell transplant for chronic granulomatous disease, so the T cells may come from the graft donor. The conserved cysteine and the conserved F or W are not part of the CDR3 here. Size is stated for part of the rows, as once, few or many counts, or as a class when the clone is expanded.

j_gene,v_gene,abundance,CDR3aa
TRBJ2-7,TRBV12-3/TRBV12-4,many,ASSSSKHYEQY
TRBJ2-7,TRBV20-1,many,SARESSKLVQY
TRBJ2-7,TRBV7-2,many,ASSLDSGGVSYEQY
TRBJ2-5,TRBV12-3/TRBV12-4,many,ASSRTGLRQETQY
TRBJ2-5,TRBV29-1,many,SVESGGSTQETQY
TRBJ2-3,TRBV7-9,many,ASSLGGAGRTDTQY
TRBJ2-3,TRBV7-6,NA,ASSIWRGGLTDTQY
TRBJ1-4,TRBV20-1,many,SADTQGEKLF
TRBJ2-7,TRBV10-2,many,ASSVGRPYEQY
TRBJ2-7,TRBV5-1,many,ASRATGKSEQY
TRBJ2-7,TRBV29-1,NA,SVHLKVTGGGLGQY
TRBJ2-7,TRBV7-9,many,ASSSGTGDEQY
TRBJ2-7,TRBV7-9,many,ASSYAGTSLWEQY
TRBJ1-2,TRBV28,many,ASSLVSVGTNYGYT
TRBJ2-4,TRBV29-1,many,SAIDLAKNIQY
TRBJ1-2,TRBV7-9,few,ASSLAGGARGYT
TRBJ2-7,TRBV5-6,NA,ASGPGRRGDQQY
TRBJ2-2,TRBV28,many,ASSLYGVTGELF
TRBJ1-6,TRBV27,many,ASSLSRSVVSPLH
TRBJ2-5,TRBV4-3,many,ASSQSAGVGETQY
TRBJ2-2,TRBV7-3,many,ASSLMTGTPTGELF
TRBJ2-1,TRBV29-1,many,SVELAAAYNEQF
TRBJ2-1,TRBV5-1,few,ASRGNGGTYNEQF
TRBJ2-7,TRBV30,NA,AWRHRGGSYEQY
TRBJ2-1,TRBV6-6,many,ASSPSMRESF
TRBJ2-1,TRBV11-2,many,ASSLVRVSYNEQF
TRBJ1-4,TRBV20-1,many,SARRPGSNEKLF